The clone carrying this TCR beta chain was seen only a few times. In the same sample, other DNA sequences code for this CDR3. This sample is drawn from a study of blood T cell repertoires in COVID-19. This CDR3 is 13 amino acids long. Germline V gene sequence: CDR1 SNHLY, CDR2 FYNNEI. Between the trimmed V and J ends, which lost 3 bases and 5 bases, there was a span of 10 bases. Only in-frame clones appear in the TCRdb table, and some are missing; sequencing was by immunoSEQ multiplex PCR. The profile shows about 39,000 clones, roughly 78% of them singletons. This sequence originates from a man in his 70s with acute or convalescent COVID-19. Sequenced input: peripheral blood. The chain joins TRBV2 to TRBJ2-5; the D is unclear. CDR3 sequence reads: CASSDQTWETQYF. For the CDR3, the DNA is TGTGCCAGCAGTGACCAGACTTGGGAGACCCAGTACTTC.